The rows below give T cell receptor beta chains drawn from one sample of a study of blood T cell repertoires in COVID-19. Method: immunoSEQ multiplex PCR; TCRdb's copy keeps in-frame clones and lacks some. The sample shows under 200,000 clones, about 85% of them seen only once. Sequenced sample: peripheral blood. The receptor set was obtained from a woman between 45 and 60 years old with COVID-19, enrolled during active disease. The CDR3 runs from the conserved cysteine through the conserved F or W. Each record gives: D gene, V gene, clone size, J gene, CDR3 DNA, CDR3 protein. D genes are given only for firm matches. Clone size is given for some rows only: seen once, a few or many times, or a class if the clone is expanded.

>TRBD1|TRBV7-9|once|TRBJ2-7
TGTGCCAGCAGCTTAGGACAGGGCAGCTCCTACGAGCAGTACTTC
CASSLGQGSSYEQYF
>-|TRBV11-2|-|TRBJ2-3
TGTGCCAGCAGCCCCACAGGCACAGATACGCAGTATTTT
CASSPTGTDTQYF
>TRBD1|TRBV5-3|-|TRBJ2-7
TGTGCCAGAAGCCCTCAAAGGGGGACAGGAGGCTCCGAGCAGTACTTC
CARSPQRGTGGSEQYF
>TRBD1|TRBV5-5|-|TRBJ2-7
TGTGCCAGCAGCCAAAGACAGGGGATCCTCTCCTACGAGCAGTACTTC
CASSQRQGILSYEQYF
>-|TRBV5-1|-|TRBJ2-1
TGCGCCAGCAGCCGGGGGGACATGCGGTCCTACAATGAGCAGTTCTTC
CASSRGDMRSYNEQFF
>TRBD1|TRBV28|-|TRBJ1-6
TGTGCCAGCAGTTTACGACAGGGGGCGGTTTCACCCCTCCACTTT
CASSLRQGAVSPLHF
>-|TRBV7-9|-|TRBJ2-7
TGTGCCAGCAGCTACGCGCAGGGTTACGAGCAGTACTTC
CASSYAQGYEQYF
>-|TRBV11-1|-|TRBJ1-1
TGTGCCAGCAGTCACAAGAACACTGAAGCTTTCTTT
CASSHKNTEAFF
>-|TRBV5-1|-|TRBJ1-3
TGCGCCAGCAGCCCTTACTCGGACAGTGGAAACACCATATATTTT
CASSPYSDSGNTIYF
>-|TRBV19|-|TRBJ1-5
TGTGCCAGTAGTATACCACGGACGGGGAATAGCAATCAGCCCCAGCATTTT
CASSIPRTGNSNQPQHF
>-|TRBV18|-|TRBJ1-1
TGTGCCAGCTCACCTGGGGGGGACACTGAAGCTTTCTTT
CASSPGGDTEAFF
>TRBD2|TRBV11-3|-|TRBJ2-1
TGTGCCAGCAGCCAAACTAGCGGGGGGGTCGATGAGCAGTTCTTC
CASSQTSGGVDEQFF
>-|TRBV6-2/TRBV6-3|-|TRBJ1-4
TGTGCCAGCAGTCCCGGACAGAGAACTAATGAAAAACTGTTTTTT
CASSPGQRTNEKLFF
>-|TRBV29-1|-|TRBJ2-7
TGCAGCGTTGATGATGGCAGCTCCTACGAGCAGTACTTC
CSVDDGSSYEQYF
>-|TRBV5-6|-|TRBJ1-6
TGTGCCAGCAGCTTGGGCCTTTTCGGGAGTAGTAATTCACCCCTCCACTTT
CASSLGLFGSSNSPLHF
>TRBD1|TRBV7-9|-|TRBJ1-6
TGTGCCAGCAGCCCTCAAGCGACAGGGAATTCACCCCTCCACTTT
CASSPQATGNSPLHF
>-|TRBV11-3|-|TRBJ2-3
TGTGCCAGCAGCTCTCGGGCTAGCTGGCATACGCAGTATTTT
CASSSRASWHTQYF
>TRBD1|TRBV5-1|-|TRBJ2-7
TGCGCCAGCAGCTTGTGGACAGGTTTCTACGAGCAGTACTTC
CASSLWTGFYEQYF
>-|TRBV5-1|-|TRBJ2-7
TGCGCCAGCAGCTTGAATCTAGGGACATACGAGCAGTACTTC
CASSLNLGTYEQYF
>TRBD1|TRBV5-4|once|TRBJ2-2
TGTGCCAGCAGCTGGACAGGACAAACGAACACCGGGGAGCTGTTTTTT
CASSWTGQTNTGELFF
>-|TRBV4-3|-|TRBJ1-1
TGCGCCAGCAGCCAAGATGCAGGAAGGAACACTGAAGCTTTCTTT
CASSQDAGRNTEAFF
>-|TRBV5-4|-|TRBJ1-1
TGTGCCAGCAGCTTGATCGGGAGGGAAGCTTTCTTT
CASSLIGREAFF
>TRBD1|TRBV29-1|-|TRBJ2-7
TGCAGCGTTGACGGGGACAGTACCTACGAGCAGTACTTC
CSVDGDSTYEQYF
>-|TRBV7-5|-|TRBJ1-5
TGTGGGGTGCCTATAGGGGGGGGAGGCCCCCCCAATCAGCCCCAGCATTTT
CGVPIGGGGPPNQPQHF
>TRBD2|TRBV4-1|-|TRBJ2-1
TGCGCCAGCAGCCAACTTCCGGGACTAGCGAGTACTGAGCAGTTCTTC
CASSQLPGLASTEQFF
>-|TRBV11-3|-|TRBJ2-1
TGTGCCAGCAGCTCTCCTTTCTACAATGAGCAGTTCTTC
CASSSPFYNEQFF
>TRBD1|TRBV27|-|TRBJ2-1
TGTGCCAGCAGACACACAGGGGGTGCGGAGTTCTTC
CASRHTGGAEFF